The clone carrying this T cell receptor beta chain was detected once. The target antigen is unknown. Timing groups of about 4 and about 12 weeks for second doses were pooled. The data were produced by immunoSEQ multiplex PCR, yet TCRdb's version contains in-frame clones alone and is incomplete. The sample includes under 25,000 clones, about four fifths of them seen just once. This entry belongs to a study of T cell responses to AZD1222 COVID-19 vaccine. Notes on the study in general: Epitopes outside B.1.351 and B.1.1.7 mutated regions reportedly drew nearly half of spike TCRs. Females outnumbered males among donors, who were mostly white British; clonal diversity was possibly underestimated.

V was pared by 5 bases and J by 6 bases, with 11 bases between. The CDR3 is 12 residues long. CDR1 and CDR2 from the germline V gene are SGHNT and YENEEA. The clonotype comes from an adult who received the AZD1222 COVID-19 vaccine. V and J are TRBV11-3 and TRBJ2-7; D possibly corresponds to TRBD1 (6 bases). The sample in question was peripheral blood, obtained 28 days after the second AZD1222 dose. In nucleotides, the CDR3 is TGTGCCAGCAGCCCCGGACAGTCCGAGCAGTACTTC. Translated, it gives CASSPGQSEQYF.